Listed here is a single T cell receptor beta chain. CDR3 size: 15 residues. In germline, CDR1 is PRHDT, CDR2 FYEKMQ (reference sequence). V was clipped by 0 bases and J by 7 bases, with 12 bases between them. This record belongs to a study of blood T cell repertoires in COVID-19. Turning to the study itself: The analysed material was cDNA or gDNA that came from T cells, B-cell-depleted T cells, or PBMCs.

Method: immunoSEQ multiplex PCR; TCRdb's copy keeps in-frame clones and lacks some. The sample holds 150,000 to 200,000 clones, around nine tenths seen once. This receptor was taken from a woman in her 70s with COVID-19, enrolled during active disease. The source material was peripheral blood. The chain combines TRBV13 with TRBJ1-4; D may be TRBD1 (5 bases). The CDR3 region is CASSLGRRVAEKLFF. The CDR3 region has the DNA TGTGCCAGCAGCTTAGGTCGCAGGGTTGCTGAAAAACTGTTTTTT. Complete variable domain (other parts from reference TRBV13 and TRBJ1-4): AAGVIQSPRHLIKEKRETATLKCYPIPRHDTVYWYQQGPGQDPQFLISFYEKMQSDKGSIPDRFSAQQFSDYHSELNMSSLELGDSALYFCASSLGRRVAEKLFFGSGTQLSVL.